The 23 T cell receptor beta chains below all came from one sample that was sequenced in a study of T cells in tuberculosis. Libraries were prepared by immunoSEQ multiplex PCR; TCRdb keeps only in-frame clonotypes and omits some of them. The data contain tens of thousands of clones, about 92% of them singletons. The specimen sequenced was PBMCs. The source of these receptors is a donor aged 10-35 years with latent tuberculosis or without tuberculosis infection. Some clones in this sample may be carry-over from other donors' samples.

The chain employs TRBV11-2 and TRBJ2-1; 13 nucleotides line up with TRBD2. Germline loops: CDR1 SGHAT, CDR2 FQNNGV. Losses at the gene ends were 1 base for V and 9 bases for J; bases not matched to a gene: 9. This CDR3 has 17 residues. The CDR3 nucleotides are TGTGCCAGCAGCTTAGGTACCGGACTAGCGGGAGTCGGTGAGCAGTTCTTC. As protein: CASSLGTGLAGVGEQFF.

This clone has a single count. The chain links TRBV4-1 to TRBJ1-4; the match to TRBD1 covers 7 bases. Per the germline V gene, CDR1 is MGHRA and CDR2 is YSYEKL. CDR3 length: 15 amino acids. Trimming removed 1 base from V and 8 bases from J; junction bases left unmatched: 7. The CDR3 DNA reads as TGCGCCAGCAGCCAAGGAACAGGGGTGCGGGAAAAACTGTTTTTT. This translates into CASSQGTGVREKLFF.

This clone showed up just once. The chain is built from TRBV6-5 and TRBJ2-7, with TRBD1 matching over 8 bases. CDR1 and CDR2 (germline): MNHEY, SVGAGI. The CDR3 sequence is 14 residues long. Trimming took 2 bases from V and 3 from J; bases not matched to a gene: 3. The CDR3 loop reads CASSYVDRGYEQYF. CDR3 bases: TGTGCCAGCAGTTACGTCGACAGGGGCTACGAGCAGTACTTC.

This clone was detected once. The V call is TRBV6-1, the J call TRBJ1-1; maybe TRBD1 (6 bases). Germline-derived CDR1 and CDR2 are MNHNS and SASEGT. V was clipped by 5 bases and J by 5 bases, with 9 bases between them. This CDR3 region has 12 residues. For the CDR3, the DNA is TGTGCCAGCAGTTTACAGGGTACTGAAGCTTTCTTT. This encodes CASSLQGTEAFF.

This chain connects TRBV23-1 to TRBJ2-3, with D perhaps TRBD1 (5 bases). TRBV23-1 is assigned to the ORF class and has an uncertain function. There are 14 residues in the CDR3. V lost 3 bases, J lost 1 base, and 8 bases lay in between. CDR3 nucleotides: TGCGCCAGCAGTCAGCAGGGATGCACAGATACGCAGTATTTT. It yields the protein CASSQQGCTDTQYF.

The chain uses TRBV18 and TRBJ2-7; 7 bases are a match to TRBD1. The trim removed 3 bases at V and 1 base at J, leaving 12 bases unmatched. Germline CDR1 reads KGHSH; CDR2 reads LQKENI. The CDR3 sequence is 17 residues long. DNA for the CDR3: TGTGCCAGCTCACCGCCAGTCGGGACAGAAACTTCCTACGAGCAGTACTTC. Amino acid sequence: CASSPPVGTETSYEQYF.

This sequence joins TRBV11-2 and TRBJ1-3; 11 bases match TRBD1. V lost 5 bases, J lost 1 base, and 4 bases stayed unmatched. CDR3 length: 16 residues. The germline CDR1 and CDR2 sequences are SGHAT and FQNNGV. For the CDR3, the DNA is TGTGCCAGCAGCCCCGGACAGGGGGCATCTGGAAACACCATATATTTT. It codes for CASSPGQGASGNTIYF. Together with reference TRBV11-2 and TRBJ1-3, the CDR3 gives the full variable domain: EAGVAQSPRYKIIEKRQSVAFWCNPISGHATLYWYQQILGQGPKLLIQFQNNGVVDDSQLPKDRFSAERLKGVDSTLKIQPAKLEDSAVYLCASSPGQGASGNTIYFGEGSWLTVV.

The rearrangement uses TRBV21-1 and TRBJ2-1; no DNA check was done on the table's D call, TRBD2. TRBV21-1 is deemed a pseudogene. CDR3 length: 14 amino acids. The CDR3 DNA is TGTGCCAGCAGCCAAGGACTAGCGCGCAATGAGCAGTTCTTC. Amino acid sequence: CASSQGLARNEQFF.

V is TRBV4-3 and J is TRBJ1-5, with 12 positions matching TRBD1. Germline V gene sequence: CDR1 LGHNA, CDR2 YSLEER. J was trimmed by 7 bases and V by 3 bases; bases with no gene match: 10. This CDR3 region has 17 residues. CDR3 bases: TGCGCCAGCAGCCAGGATGTTCATGGGACAGGGGGCCAGCCCCAGCATTTT. This sequence encodes CASSQDVHGTGGQPQHF.

The chain joins TRBV4-1 to TRBJ2-2; 13 nucleotides line up with TRBD2. J was trimmed by 4 bases and V by 4 bases; bases with no gene match: 3. CDR1 and CDR2 from the germline V gene are MGHRA and YSYEKL. The CDR3 runs to 16 residues. The CDR3 loop reads CASSPGLAGVTGELFF. CDR3 DNA sequence: TGCGCCAGCAGCCCAGGACTAGCGGGAGTCACCGGGGAGCTGTTTTTT.

The chain links TRBV6-4 to TRBJ2-2, with 7 bases that match TRBD1. Germline CDR1 MRHNA, CDR2 SNTAGT. The CDR3 is 17 amino acids. The V and J ends lost 4 bases and 5 bases, in that order; junction bases with no gene match: 13. The CDR3 DNA reads as TGTGCCAGCAGTGGGTCATCCTTGGTACAGGGGACCGGGGAGCTGTTTTTT. Translated, it gives CASSGSSLVQGTGELFF.

The chain uses TRBV4-3 and TRBJ1-1; D might be TRBD1 (6 bases). The V end was cut by 2 bases, the J end by 1 base, with 23 bases between. This CDR3 has 19 residues. Germline V gene data show CDR1 as LGHNA and CDR2 as YSLEER. In DNA form, the CDR3 reads TGCGCCAGCAGCCAAATCGGGGGAGGGTGGGGGACAAGGAACACTGAAGCTTTCTTT. Translating it yields CASSQIGGGWGTRNTEAFF.

The gene calls are TRBV6-5 and TRBJ2-7; D is uncertain. Trimming pared 6 bases from V and 2 bases from J, leaving 5 bases between. Germline CDR1 reads MNHEY; CDR2 reads SVGAGI. This CDR3 has 11 residues. CDR3 in amino acids: CASRNTYEQYF. The CDR3 nucleotides read TGTGCCAGCAGGAACACCTACGAGCAGTACTTC.

The V gene is TRBV5-4, the J gene TRBJ2-2; weak D call: TRBD2 (5 bases). This CDR3 contains 14 residues. Germline assignment: CDR1 SGHNT and CDR2 YYREEE (reference sequence). V lost 3 bases and J lost 4, with 10 bases in between. CDR3 region: CASSWNAGTGELFF. DNA of the CDR3: TGTGCCAGCAGCTGGAATGCGGGCACCGGGGAGCTGTTTTTT. The entire variable domain, with the rest obtained from reference TRBV5-4 and TRBJ2-2, is as follows: ETGVTQSPTHLIKTRGQQVTLRCSSQSGHNTVSWYQQALGQGPQFIFQYYREEENGRGNFPPRFSGLQFPNYSSELNVNALELDDSALYLCASSWNAGTGELFFGEGSRLTVL.

This chain joins TRBV5-1 and TRBJ2-3, with TRBD2 as a possible D gene (6 bases). The germline V and J ends were trimmed by 3 bases and 9 bases, with 20 bases remaining between them. Looked up from germline, CDR1 is SGHRS and CDR2 is YFSETQ. The CDR3 has 15 amino acids. The CDR3 protein is CASSSRDSKGETQYF. CDR3 nucleotide sequence: TGCGCCAGCAGCTCCCGGGACTCAAAGGGAGAGACGCAGTATTTT.

The chain couples TRBV2 to TRBJ1-4; the D is unclear. Trimming stripped 10 bases from V and 6 bases from J, with 24 bases between. The V gene's germline CDR1 is SNHLY and CDR2 FYNNEI. The length of the CDR3 is 16 residues. The CDR3 is CATPELFAKEDEKLFF. CDR3 DNA sequence: TGTGCCACCCCCGAGCTGTTTGCCAAGGAGGATGAAAAACTGTTTTTT. Full variable domain (outside the CDR3, taken from reference TRBV2 and TRBJ1-4): EPEVTQTPSHQVTQMGQEVILRCVPISNHLYFYWYRQILGQKVEFLVSFYNNEISEKSEIFDDQFSVERPDGSNFTLKIRSTKLEDSAMYFCATPELFAKEDEKLFFGSGTQLSVL.

This rearrangement joins TRBV11-2 to TRBJ2-1; 11 bases are a match to TRBD2. Trimming cost V 5 bases and J 5 bases; bases outside gene matches: 14. CDR3 length equals 18 residues. Germline V CDR1 and CDR2: SGHAT, FQNNGV. The CDR3 here is CASSVRTGTSGANNEQFF. The CDR3 DNA reads TGTGCCAGCAGCGTACGAACCGGGACTAGCGGAGCTAACAATGAGCAGTTCTTC.

The CDR3 DNA sequence: TGTGCCAGCAGTGAACTAGCGGGGGGGCCGAGCGAGCAGTACTTC. As protein: CASSELAGGPSEQYF. The V gene is TRBV2, the J gene TRBJ2-7, with 12 bases identical to TRBD2. Germline assignment: CDR1 SNHLY and CDR2 FYNNEI. J was trimmed by 6 bases and V by 2 bases; bases with no gene match: 5. This CDR3 region has 15 residues.

The V call is TRBV5-1, the J call TRBJ1-1, with D tentatively TRBD1 (5 bases). CDR1 and CDR2 from the germline V gene are SGHRS and YFSETQ. This CDR3 spans 13 amino acids. Trimming removed 3 bases at V and 5 bases at J, with 11 bases between. The CDR3 DNA reads TGCGCCAGCAGCTCGGGGGGTGCGACTGAAGCTTTCTTT. Translation: CASSSGGATEAFF.

CDR3 sequence reads: CASSYSTGDSYTF. The CDR3 nucleotides read TGTGCCAGCAGTTACTCGACAGGGGATAGCTACACCTTC. This chain uses TRBV6-5 with TRBJ1-2; 8 nucleotides match TRBD1. Germline-derived CDR1 and CDR2 are MNHEY and SVGAGI. V was clipped by 0 bases and J by 9 bases; unmatched bases: 3. This CDR3 region has 13 residues.

This clone was recorded a few times. This chain links TRBV7-9 with TRBJ2-5; TRBD2 matches at 9 bases. Germline V CDR1 and CDR2: SEHNR, FQNEAQ (reference sequence). The CDR3 covers 13 residues. The trim removed 5 bases at V and 5 bases at J, leaving 3 bases unmatched. The CDR3 spells CASSPAGGETQYF. The CDR3 nucleotides are TGTGCCAGCAGCCCTGCGGGAGGGGAGACCCAGTACTTC.

The rearrangement links TRBV7-8 to TRBJ1-1; 7 nucleotides line up with TRBD1. The V segment lost 1 base and the J segment 4 bases; nucleotides outside the gene matches: 0. Germline V gene data show CDR1 as SGHVS and CDR2 as FQNEAQ. The CDR3 is 13 residues long. CDR3 loop: CASSLGDSTEAFF. CDR3 bases: TGTGCCAGCAGCTTAGGGGACAGCACTGAAGCTTTCTTT.

The gene calls are TRBV27 and TRBJ1-4; possibly TRBD1 for D (6 bases). The CDR3 is 13 amino acids. In germline, CDR1 is MNHEY, CDR2 SMNVEV (reference sequence). V was shortened by 5 bases and J by 8 bases, with 12 bases between the two germline ends. Here the CDR3 reads CASSRGGNEKLFF. CDR3 nucleotide sequence: TGTGCCAGCAGTCGAGGGGGTAACGAAAAACTGTTTTTT.